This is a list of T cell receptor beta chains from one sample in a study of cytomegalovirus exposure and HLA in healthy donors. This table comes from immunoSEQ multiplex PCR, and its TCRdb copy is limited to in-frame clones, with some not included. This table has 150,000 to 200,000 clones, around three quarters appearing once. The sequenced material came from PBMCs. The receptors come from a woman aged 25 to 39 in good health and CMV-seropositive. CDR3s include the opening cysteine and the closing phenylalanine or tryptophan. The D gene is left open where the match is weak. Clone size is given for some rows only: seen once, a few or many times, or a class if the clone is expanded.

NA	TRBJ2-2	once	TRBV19	CASSSRGNTGELFF	TGTGCCAGTAGTAGCAGGGGGAACACCGGGGAGCTGTTTTTT
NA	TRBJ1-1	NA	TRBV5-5	CASSLLYANTEAFF	TGTGCCAGCAGCTTGCTCTACGCGAACACTGAAGCTTTCTTT
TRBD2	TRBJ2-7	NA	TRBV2	CASTWTSGRDLTYEQYF	TGTGCCAGCACCTGGACTAGCGGGAGGGATCTCACCTACGAGCAGTACTTC
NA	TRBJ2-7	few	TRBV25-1	CASSDPQIQGTYEQYF	TGTGCCAGCAGTGACCCCCAAATACAGGGCACCTACGAGCAGTACTTC
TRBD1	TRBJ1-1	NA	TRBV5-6	CASSLDEGATEAFF	TGTGCCAGCAGCTTGGATGAGGGGGCAACTGAAGCTTTCTTT
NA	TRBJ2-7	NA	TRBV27	CASSRGRGYEQYF	TGTGCCAGCAGTCGAGGCAGGGGCTACGAGCAGTACTTC
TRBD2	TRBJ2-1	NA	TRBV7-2	CASSFPGGGDNEQFF	TGTGCCAGCAGCTTTCCCGGGGGGGGCGACAATGAGCAGTTCTTC
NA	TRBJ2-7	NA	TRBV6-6	CASSPGLYEQYF	TGTGCCAGCAGCCCCGGACTGTACGAGCAGTACTTC
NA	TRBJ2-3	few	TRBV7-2	CASSFGQGTDTQYF	TGTGCCAGCAGCTTTGGTCAGGGCACAGATACGCAGTATTTT
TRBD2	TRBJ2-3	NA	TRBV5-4	CASSPGTSGRNTDTQYF	TGTGCCAGCAGCCCCGGGACTAGCGGGAGGAACACAGATACGCAGTATTTT
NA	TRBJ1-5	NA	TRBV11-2	CASSLDGGGQPQHF	TGTGCCAGCAGCTTAGACGGGGGAGGTCAGCCCCAGCATTTT
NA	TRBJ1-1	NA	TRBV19	CASTDDMNTEAFF	TGTGCCAGTACCGACGACATGAACACTGAAGCTTTCTTT
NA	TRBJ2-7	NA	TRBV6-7	CASLKTGNRKFEQYF	TGTGCCAGCCTCAAAACGGGGAATCGTAAATTCGAGCAGTACTTC
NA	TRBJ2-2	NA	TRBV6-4	CASSATETTGELFF	TGTGCCAGCAGTGCTACGGAGACCACCGGGGAGCTGTTTTTT
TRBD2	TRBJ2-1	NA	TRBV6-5	CASRVAGGRWNEQFF	TGTGCCAGCAGGGTAGCGGGAGGCCGATGGAATGAGCAGTTCTTC
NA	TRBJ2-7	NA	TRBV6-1	CASSEVLGRNEQYF	TGTGCCAGCAGTGAAGTACTAGGAAGAAACGAGCAGTACTTC
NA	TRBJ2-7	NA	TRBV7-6	CASSPPGTYEQYF	TGTGCCAGCAGCCCACCCGGTACCTACGAGCAGTACTTC
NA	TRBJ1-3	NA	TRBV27	CASSRGGSSGDTIYF	TGTGCCAGCAGTCGGGGTGGTAGTTCTGGAGACACCATATATTTT
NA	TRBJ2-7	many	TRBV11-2	CASSLSGALVYYEQYF	TGTGCCAGCAGCTTATCAGGGGCCTTGGTCTACTACGAGCAGTACTTC
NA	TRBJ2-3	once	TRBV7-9	CASNGNAAGTDTQYF	TGTGCCAGCAACGGAAATGCGGCGGGCACAGATACGCAGTATTTT
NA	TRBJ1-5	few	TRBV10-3	CAISESGRGRQPQHF	TGTGCCATCAGTGAGTCGGGAAGGGGCCGTCAGCCCCAGCATTTT
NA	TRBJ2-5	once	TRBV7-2	CASSSEGTGDVETQYF	TGTGCCAGCAGCTCTGAGGGCACCGGTGATGTGGAGACCCAGTACTTC
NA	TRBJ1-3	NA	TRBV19	CASSEDLENTIYF	TGTGCCAGTAGCGAGGACTTGGAAAACACCATATATTTT
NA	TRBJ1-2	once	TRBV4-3	CASSQGRKGSIYGYTF	TGCGCCAGCAGCCAGGGGCGGAAGGGATCGATATATGGCTACACCTTC
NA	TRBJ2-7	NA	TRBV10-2	CASSDLSGGQRDEQYF	TGCGCCAGCAGTGACCTCTCCGGCGGACAGAGGGACGAGCAGTACTTC
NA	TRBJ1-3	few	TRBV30	CAWSVSRTFKSSGNTIYF	TGTGCCTGGAGTGTAAGTAGGACATTCAAGAGCTCTGGAAACACCATATATTTT
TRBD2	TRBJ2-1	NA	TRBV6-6	CASSYVAGEGEFF	TGTGCCAGCAGTTACGTAGCGGGAGAGGGGGAATTCTTC
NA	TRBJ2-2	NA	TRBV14	CASSQDPTGGELFF	TGTGCCAGCAGCCAAGATCCCACGGGCGGGGAGCTGTTTTTT
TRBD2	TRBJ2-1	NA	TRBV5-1	CASSLGGSGNNEQFF	TGCGCCAGCAGCTTGGGGGGTAGCGGGAACAATGAGCAGTTCTTC
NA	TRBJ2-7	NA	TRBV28	CASSRRGRAYEQYF	TGTGCCAGCAGTCGTAGAGGGAGAGCCTACGAGCAGTACTTC
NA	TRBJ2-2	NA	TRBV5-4	CASSLVLGARTGELFF	TGTGCCAGCAGCTTGGTTTTAGGGGCACGGACCGGGGAGCTGTTTTTT
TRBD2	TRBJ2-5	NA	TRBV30	CAWSGGAWETQYF	TGTGCCTGGAGCGGGGGGGCATGGGAGACCCAGTACTTC
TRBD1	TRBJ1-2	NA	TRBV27	CASSLDRAGYGYTF	TGTGCCAGCAGTTTAGACAGGGCTGGCTATGGCTACACCTTC
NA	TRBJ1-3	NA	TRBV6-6	CAIGQPSGNTIYF	TGTGCCATAGGACAGCCCTCTGGAAACACCATATATTTT
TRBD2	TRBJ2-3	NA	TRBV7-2	CASSSRGLAGRTDTQYF	TGTGCCAGCAGCTCTAGGGGACTAGCGGGACGCACAGATACGCAGTATTTT
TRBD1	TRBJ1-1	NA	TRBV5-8	CASSLGMDREAFF	TGTGCCAGCAGCTTGGGTATGGACAGGGAAGCTTTCTTT
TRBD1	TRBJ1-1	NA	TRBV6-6	CASSFTGGTEAFF	TGTGCCAGCAGTTTTACAGGGGGCACTGAAGCTTTCTTT
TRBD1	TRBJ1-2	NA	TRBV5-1	CASSWEQGYNYGYTF	TGCGCCAGCAGCTGGGAACAGGGGTATAACTATGGCTACACCTTC
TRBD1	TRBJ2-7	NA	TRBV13	CASSSGTGAYEQYF	TGTGCCAGCAGTTCCGGGACAGGGGCCTACGAGCAGTACTTC
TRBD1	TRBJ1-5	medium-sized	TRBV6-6	CASRNGQAYQPQHF	TGTGCCAGCAGAAACGGACAGGCATATCAGCCCCAGCATTTT
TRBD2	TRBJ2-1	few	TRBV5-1	CASSLGLLAGVGNEQFF	TGCGCCAGCAGCTTGGGCTTGCTAGCGGGAGTAGGCAATGAGCAGTTCTTC
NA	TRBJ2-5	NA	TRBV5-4	CASSLPAETQYF	TGTGCCAGCAGCTTGCCCGCGGAGACCCAGTACTTC
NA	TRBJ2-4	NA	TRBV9	CASSVGGDGDIQYF	TGTGCCAGCAGCGTTGGAGGGGATGGGGACATTCAGTACTTC
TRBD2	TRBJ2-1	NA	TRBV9	CASSVSGTNNEQFF	TGTGCCAGCAGCGTTTCGGGGACTAACAATGAGCAGTTCTTC
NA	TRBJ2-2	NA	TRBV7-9	CASSFAGTGELFF	TGTGCCAGCAGCTTCGCAGGGACCGGGGAGCTGTTTTTT